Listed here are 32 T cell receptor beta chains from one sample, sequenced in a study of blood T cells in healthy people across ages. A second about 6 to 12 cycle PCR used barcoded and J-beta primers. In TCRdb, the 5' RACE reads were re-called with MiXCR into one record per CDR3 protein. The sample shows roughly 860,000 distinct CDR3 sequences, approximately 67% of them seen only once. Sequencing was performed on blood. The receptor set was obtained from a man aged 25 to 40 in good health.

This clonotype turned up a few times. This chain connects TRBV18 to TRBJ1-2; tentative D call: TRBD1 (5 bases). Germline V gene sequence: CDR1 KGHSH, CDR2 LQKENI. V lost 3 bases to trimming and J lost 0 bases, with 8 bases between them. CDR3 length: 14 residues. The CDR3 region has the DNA TGTGCCAGCTCACCGAGGGGAGCTAACTATGGCTACACCTTC. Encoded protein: CASSPRGANYGYTF. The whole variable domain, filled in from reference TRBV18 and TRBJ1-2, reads NAGVMQNPRHLVRRRGQEARLRCSPMKGHSHVYWYRQLPEEGLKFMVYLQKENIIDESGMPKERFSAEFPKEGPSILRIQQVVRGDSAAYFCASSPRGANYGYTFGSGTRLTVV.

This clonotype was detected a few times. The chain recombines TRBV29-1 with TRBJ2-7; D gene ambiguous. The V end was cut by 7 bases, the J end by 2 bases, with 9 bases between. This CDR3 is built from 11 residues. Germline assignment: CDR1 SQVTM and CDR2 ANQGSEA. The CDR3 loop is CSAVRAYEQYF. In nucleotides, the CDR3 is TGCAGCGCCGTCCGAGCCTACGAGCAGTACTTC.

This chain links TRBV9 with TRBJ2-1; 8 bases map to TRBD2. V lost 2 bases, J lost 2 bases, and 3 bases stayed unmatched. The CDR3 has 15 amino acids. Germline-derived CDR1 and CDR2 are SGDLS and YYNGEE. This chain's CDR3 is CASSVGGETYNEQFF. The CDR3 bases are TGTGCCAGCAGCGTCGGGGGGGAGACCTACAATGAGCAGTTCTTC.

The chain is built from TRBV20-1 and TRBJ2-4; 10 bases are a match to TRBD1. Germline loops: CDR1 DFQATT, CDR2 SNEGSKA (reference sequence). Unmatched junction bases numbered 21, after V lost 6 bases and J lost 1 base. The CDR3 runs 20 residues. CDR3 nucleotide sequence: TGCAGTGCCCCAGGACGAGGACAGGGGGGCGTTGATACGGCCAAAAACATTCAGTACTTC. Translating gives CSAPGRGQGGVDTAKNIQYF.

For the CDR3, the DNA is TGCAGCGTTGAAATGGTAGAGGGTAACTATGGCTACACCTTC. It codes for CSVEMVEGNYGYTF. J is TRBJ1-2 and V is TRBV29-1; D gene uncertain. CDR1 is SQVTM and CDR2 is ANQGSEA in the germline V gene. CDR3 size: 14 residues. V was pared by 2 bases and J by 1 base, with 11 bases between.

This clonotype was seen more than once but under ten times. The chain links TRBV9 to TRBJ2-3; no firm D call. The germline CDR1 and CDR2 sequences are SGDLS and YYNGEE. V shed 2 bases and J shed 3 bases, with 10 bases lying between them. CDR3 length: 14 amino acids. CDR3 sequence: CASSVEMRTDTQYF. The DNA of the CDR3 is TGTGCCAGCAGCGTTGAGATGAGAACAGATACGCAGTATTTT. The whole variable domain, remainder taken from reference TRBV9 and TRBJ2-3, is DSGVTQTPKHLITATGQRVTLRCSPRSGDLSVYWYQQSLDQGLQFLIQYYNGEERAKGNILERFSAQQFPDLHSELNLSSLELGDSALYFCASSVEMRTDTQYFGPGTRLTVL.

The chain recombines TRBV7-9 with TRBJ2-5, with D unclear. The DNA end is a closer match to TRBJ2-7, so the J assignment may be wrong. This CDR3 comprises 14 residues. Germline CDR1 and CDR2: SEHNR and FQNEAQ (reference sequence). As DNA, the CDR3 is TGTGCCAGCAGCCCACCGCAAGGTCCCCTCGAGCAGTACTTC. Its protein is CASSPPQGPLEQYF.

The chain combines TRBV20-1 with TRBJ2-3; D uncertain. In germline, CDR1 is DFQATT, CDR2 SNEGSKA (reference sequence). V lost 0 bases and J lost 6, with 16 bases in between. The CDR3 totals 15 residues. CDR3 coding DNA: TGCAGTGCTAGAGATAACCAGTTAACTGTTGATACGCAGTATTTT. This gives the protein CSARDNQLTVDTQYF.

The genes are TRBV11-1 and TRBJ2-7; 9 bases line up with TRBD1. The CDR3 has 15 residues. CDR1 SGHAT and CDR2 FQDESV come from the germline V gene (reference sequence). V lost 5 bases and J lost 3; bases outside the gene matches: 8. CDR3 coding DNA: TGTGCCAGCAGCCCATGGGCGGGACAGGGCTACGAGCAGTACTTC. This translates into CASSPWAGQGYEQYF.

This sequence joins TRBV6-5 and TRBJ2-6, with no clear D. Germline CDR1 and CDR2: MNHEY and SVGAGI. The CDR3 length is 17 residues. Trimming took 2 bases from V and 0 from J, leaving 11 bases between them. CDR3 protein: CASSYPESASGANVLTF. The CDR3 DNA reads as TGTGCCAGCAGTTACCCCGAGTCGGCCTCTGGGGCCAACGTCCTGACTTTC.

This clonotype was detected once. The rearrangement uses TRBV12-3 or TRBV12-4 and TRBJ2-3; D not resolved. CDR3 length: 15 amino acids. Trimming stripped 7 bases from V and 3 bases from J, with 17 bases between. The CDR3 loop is CASTHRAQGTDTQYF. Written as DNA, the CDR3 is TGTGCCAGCACCCACCGGGCCCAAGGGACAGATACGCAGTATTTT.

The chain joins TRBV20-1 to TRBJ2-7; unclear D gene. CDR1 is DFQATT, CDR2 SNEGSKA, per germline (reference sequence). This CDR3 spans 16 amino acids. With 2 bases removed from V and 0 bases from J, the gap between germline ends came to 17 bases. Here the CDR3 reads CSARSTKTIHSYEQYF. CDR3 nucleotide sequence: TGCAGTGCTAGATCCACTAAGACAATCCACTCCTACGAGCAGTACTTC.

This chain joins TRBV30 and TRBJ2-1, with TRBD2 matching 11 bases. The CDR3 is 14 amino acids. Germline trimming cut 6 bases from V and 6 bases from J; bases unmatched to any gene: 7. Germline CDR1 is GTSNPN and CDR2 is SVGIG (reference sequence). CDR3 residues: CACFPGLAANEQFF. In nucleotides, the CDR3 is TGTGCCTGTTTCCCGGGACTAGCGGCCAATGAGCAGTTCTTC.

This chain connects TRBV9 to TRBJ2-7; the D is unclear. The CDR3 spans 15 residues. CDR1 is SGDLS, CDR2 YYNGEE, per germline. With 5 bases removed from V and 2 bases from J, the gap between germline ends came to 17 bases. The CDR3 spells CASSDREDTTYEQYF. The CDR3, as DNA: TGTGCCAGCAGTGACCGTGAAGATACCACCTACGAGCAGTACTTC.

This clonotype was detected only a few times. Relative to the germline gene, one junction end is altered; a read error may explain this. CDR3: CASSMRESSGGAYDEQFF. CDR3 sequence (DNA): TGTGCCAGCAGCATGCGGGAGTCTAGCGGGGGGGCCTACGATGAGCAGTTCTTC. The genes are TRBV7-2 and TRBJ2-1, with 12 bases that match TRBD2. Per the germline V gene, CDR1 is SGHTA and CDR2 is FQGNSA. The CDR3 is made up of 18 amino acids.

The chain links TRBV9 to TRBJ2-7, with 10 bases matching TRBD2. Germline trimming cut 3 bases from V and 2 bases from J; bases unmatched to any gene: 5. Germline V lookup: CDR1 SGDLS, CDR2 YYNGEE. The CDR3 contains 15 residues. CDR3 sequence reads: CASSGIAGGPYEQYF. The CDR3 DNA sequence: TGTGCCAGCAGCGGAATAGCGGGGGGACCCTACGAGCAGTACTTC.

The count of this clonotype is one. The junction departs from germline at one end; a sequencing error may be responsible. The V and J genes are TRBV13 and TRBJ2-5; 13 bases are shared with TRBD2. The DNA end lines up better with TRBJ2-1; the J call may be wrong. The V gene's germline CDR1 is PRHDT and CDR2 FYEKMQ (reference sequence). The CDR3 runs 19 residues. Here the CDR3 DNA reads TGTGCCGGCAGCTTAGTTTCCGGGACTAGCGGGGAAAGCCAAGAGACCCAGTTCTTC. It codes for CAGSLVSGTSGESQETQFF.

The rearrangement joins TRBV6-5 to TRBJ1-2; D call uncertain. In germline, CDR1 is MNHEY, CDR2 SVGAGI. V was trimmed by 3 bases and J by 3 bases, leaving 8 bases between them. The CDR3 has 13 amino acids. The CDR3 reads CASSYESHYGYTF. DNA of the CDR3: TGTGCCAGCAGTTATGAGTCCCACTATGGCTACACCTTC.

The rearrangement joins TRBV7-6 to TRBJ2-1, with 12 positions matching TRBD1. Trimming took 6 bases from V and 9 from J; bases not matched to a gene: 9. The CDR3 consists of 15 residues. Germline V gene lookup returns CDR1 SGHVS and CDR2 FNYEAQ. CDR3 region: CASSSPGQGAGEQFF. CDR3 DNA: TGTGCCAGCAGTTCCCCGGGACAGGGGGCCGGTGAGCAGTTCTTC.

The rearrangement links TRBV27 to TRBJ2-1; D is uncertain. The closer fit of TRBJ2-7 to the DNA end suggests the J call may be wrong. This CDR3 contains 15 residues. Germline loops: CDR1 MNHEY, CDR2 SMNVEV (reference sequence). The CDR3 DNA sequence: TGTGCCAGCAGCAGGCTAGTAGGCTCCTACAATGAGCAGTACTTC. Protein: CASSRLVGSYNEQYF.

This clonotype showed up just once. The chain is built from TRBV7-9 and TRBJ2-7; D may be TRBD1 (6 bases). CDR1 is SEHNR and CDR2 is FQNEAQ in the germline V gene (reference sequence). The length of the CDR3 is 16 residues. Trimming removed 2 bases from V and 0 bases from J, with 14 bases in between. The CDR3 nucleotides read TGTGCCAGCAGCTTAAGGGACATCGACACCTCCTACGAGCAGTACTTC. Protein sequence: CASSLRDIDTSYEQYF.

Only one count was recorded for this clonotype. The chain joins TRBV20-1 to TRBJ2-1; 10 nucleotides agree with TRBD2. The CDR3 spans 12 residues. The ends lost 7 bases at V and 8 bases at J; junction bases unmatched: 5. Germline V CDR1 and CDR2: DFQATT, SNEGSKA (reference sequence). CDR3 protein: CSELAGSHEQFF. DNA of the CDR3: TGCAGTGAACTAGCGGGGTCCCATGAGCAGTTCTTC.

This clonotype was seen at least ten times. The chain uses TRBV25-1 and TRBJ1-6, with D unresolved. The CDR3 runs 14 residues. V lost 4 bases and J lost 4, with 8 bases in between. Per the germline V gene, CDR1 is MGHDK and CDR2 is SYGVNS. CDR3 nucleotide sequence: TGTGCCAGCAGTGTCTCGCAATATAATTCACCCCTCCACTTT. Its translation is CASSVSQYNSPLHF.

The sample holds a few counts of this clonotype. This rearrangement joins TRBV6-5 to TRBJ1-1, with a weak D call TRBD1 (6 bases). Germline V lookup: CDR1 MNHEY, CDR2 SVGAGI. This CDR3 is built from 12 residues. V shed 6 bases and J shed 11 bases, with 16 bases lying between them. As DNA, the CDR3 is TGTGCCAGCAGCGAGGGGGGGTTTATGGCTTTCTTT. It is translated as CASSEGGFMAFF.

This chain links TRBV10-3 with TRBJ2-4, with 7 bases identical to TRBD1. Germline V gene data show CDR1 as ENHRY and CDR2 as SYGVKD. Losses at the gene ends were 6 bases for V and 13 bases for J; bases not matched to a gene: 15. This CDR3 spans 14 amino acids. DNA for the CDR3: TGTGCCATCAGCCTCGACAGGGTGCCACCTGAGCAGTACTTC. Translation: CAISLDRVPPEQYF.

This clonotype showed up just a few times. The CDR3, as DNA: TGTGCCAGCAGCTTAGCCCCCGGAAGAAATGAAAAACTGTTTTTT. As protein: CASSLAPGRNEKLFF. V and J are TRBV7-2 and TRBJ1-4, with D uncertain. CDR3 length: 15 amino acids. Germline V gene data show CDR1 as SGHTA and CDR2 as FQGNSA. V was trimmed by 0 bases and J by 5 bases, leaving 10 bases between them. Combining the CDR3 with reference TRBV7-2 and TRBJ1-4 gives the whole variable domain GAGVSQSPSNKVTEKGKDVELRCDPISGHTALYWYRQSLGQGLEFLIYFQGNSAPDKSGLPSDRFSAERTGGSVSTLTIQRTQQEDSAVYLCASSLAPGRNEKLFFGSGTQLSVL.

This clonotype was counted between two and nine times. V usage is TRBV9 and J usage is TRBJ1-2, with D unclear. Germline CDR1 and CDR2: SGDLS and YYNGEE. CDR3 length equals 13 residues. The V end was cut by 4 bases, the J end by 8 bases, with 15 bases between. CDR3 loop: CASSPSQFRGYTF. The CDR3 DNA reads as TGTGCCAGCAGCCCCTCCCAGTTTAGAGGCTACACCTTC.

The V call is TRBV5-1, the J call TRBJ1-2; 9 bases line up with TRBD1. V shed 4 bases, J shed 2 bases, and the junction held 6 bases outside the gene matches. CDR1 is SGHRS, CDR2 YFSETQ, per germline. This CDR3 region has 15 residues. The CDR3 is CASSERDRANYGYTF. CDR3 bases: TGCGCCAGCAGCGAGAGGGACAGGGCAAACTATGGCTACACCTTC.

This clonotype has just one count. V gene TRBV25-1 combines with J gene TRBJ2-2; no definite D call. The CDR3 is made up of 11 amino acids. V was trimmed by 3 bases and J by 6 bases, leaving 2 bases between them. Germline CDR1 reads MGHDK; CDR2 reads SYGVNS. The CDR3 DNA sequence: TGTGCCAGCAGTGAGCCCGGGGAGCTGTTTTTT. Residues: CASSEPGELFF. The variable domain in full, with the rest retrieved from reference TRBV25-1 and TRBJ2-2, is EADIYQTPRYLVIGTGKKITLECSQTMGHDKMYWYQQDPGMELHLIHYSYGVNSTEKGDLSSESTVSRIRTEHFPLTLESARPSHTSQYLCASSEPGELFFGEGSRLTVL.

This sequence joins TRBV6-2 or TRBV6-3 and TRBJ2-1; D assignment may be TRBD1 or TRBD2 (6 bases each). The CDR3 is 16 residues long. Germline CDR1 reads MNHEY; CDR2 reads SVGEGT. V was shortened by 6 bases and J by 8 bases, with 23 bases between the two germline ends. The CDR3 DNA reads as TGTGCCAGCAGCCGAACTAGCAGGGGCAACGGAGATGAGCAGTTCTTC. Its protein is CASSRTSRGNGDEQFF.

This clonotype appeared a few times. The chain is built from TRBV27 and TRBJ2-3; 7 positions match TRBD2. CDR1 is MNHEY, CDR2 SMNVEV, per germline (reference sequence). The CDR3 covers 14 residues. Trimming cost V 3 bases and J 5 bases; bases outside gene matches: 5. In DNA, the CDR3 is TGTGCCAGCAGTTTGAGATGGGGGGGAGATACGCAGTATTTT. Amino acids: CASSLRWGGDTQYF.

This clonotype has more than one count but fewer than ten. The CDR3 nucleotides are TGTGCCAGCAGTTTCAGAAACCAAGAGACCCAGTACTTC. Translating gives CASSFRNQETQYF. The chain recombines TRBV27 with TRBJ2-5; no clear D. The CDR3 is made up of 13 amino acids. V dropped 3 bases and J dropped 0 bases, with 5 bases sitting between them. Germline CDR1 and CDR2: MNHEY and SMNVEV (reference sequence).